A selection of T cell receptor beta chains follows, all from one sample in a study of PD-L1 blockade in urothelial cancer. The repertoire was sequenced with immunoSEQ multiplex PCR; TCRdb's copy has only in-frame clones and lacks some. The sample records fewer than 40,000 clones, approximately 90% being singletons. This specimen consisted of PBMCs, obtained around atezolizumab (anti-PD-L1) treatment. The receptors come from a man between 65 and 85 years old with urothelial cancer. Each CDR3 is given with its conserved first and last residue. D genes are given only for firm matches. Expanded clones get a size class; other rows say once, few or many, or leave the size out.

abundance	v_gene	j_gene	d_gene	CDR3nt	CDR3aa
NA	TRBV15	TRBJ2-1	NA	TGTGCCACCAGCAGAGCGCGTATCCTTAGTGAGCAGTTCTTC	CATSRARILSEQFF
once	TRBV7-2	TRBJ1-4	NA	TGTGCCAGCAGCTTAAGGGGGACAACTAATGAAAAACTGTTTTTT	CASSLRGTTNEKLFF
NA	TRBV30	TRBJ2-1	NA	TGTGCCTTCGGAGCGAGAAATGAGCAGTTCTTC	CAFGARNEQFF
NA	TRBV2	TRBJ1-1	TRBD1	TGTGCCAGCAGTCCGGACAGGGGCGCTTTCTTT	CASSPDRGAFF
NA	TRBV7-9	TRBJ1-2	NA	TGTGCCAGCAGCTTAGACCCCAGTTCCTATGGCTACACCTTC	CASSLDPSSYGYTF
NA	TRBV28	TRBJ1-1	NA	TGTGCCAGCAGTTTATCTGCCAAGGGGGCTTTCTTT	CASSLSAKGAFF
NA	TRBV19	TRBJ2-3	NA	TGTGCCAGTACCAAGGGGCCTGGCAGGTTAAACACAGATACGCAGTATTTT	CASTKGPGRLNTDTQYF
NA	TRBV9	TRBJ2-1	NA	TGTGCCAGCAGCGCGCAGCGATCCTCCTACAATGAGCAGTTCTTC	CASSAQRSSYNEQFF
once	TRBV29-1	TRBJ2-3	TRBD1	TGCAGCGTTGCTCCGGGAACAGGGGCCACAGATACGCAGTATTTT	CSVAPGTGATDTQYF
NA	TRBV5-6	TRBJ1-5	TRBD1	TGTGCCAGCAGCTTGACAGGGGGTTCAAGTCAGCCCCAGCATTTT	CASSLTGGSSQPQHF
NA	TRBV5-4	TRBJ2-3	NA	TGTGCCAGCAGCTCACAGGGCACAGATACGCAGTATTTT	CASSSQGTDTQYF
NA	TRBV19	TRBJ1-2	NA	TGTGCCAGTAGTTCGGACAGCCTTAACTATGGCTACACCTTC	CASSSDSLNYGYTF
NA	TRBV19	TRBJ2-6	TRBD2	TGTGCCAGTAGTATAGATCTCGGGGGGGTTGGGGCCAACGTCCTGACTTTC	CASSIDLGGVGANVLTF
NA	TRBV19	TRBJ2-3	TRBD2	TGTGCCAGTAGTATCGGCGCGGGAGGAACAGATACGCAGTATTTT	CASSIGAGGTDTQYF
NA	TRBV2	TRBJ2-3	TRBD1	TGTGCCAGCAGTACCCTAGGACAGGAGGTGGAGCAGTATTTT	CASSTLGQEVEQYF
NA	TRBV21-1	TRBJ2-7	NA	TGTGCCAGCAGCCGAAAGGAGGGACTAGCGGGAGGGCCCTACGAGCAGTACTTC	CASSRKEGLAGGPYEQYF
NA	TRBV5-1	TRBJ1-4	TRBD1	TGCGCCAGCAGCTTCGGCAGGGGGGATGAAAAACTGTTTTTT	CASSFGRGDEKLFF
NA	TRBV21-1	TRBJ1-5	NA	TGTGCCAGCAGAGAAATTTTCCGAGACAGGGCTAGCAATCAGCCCCAGCATTTT	CASREIFRDRASNQPQHF
NA	TRBV9	TRBJ2-3	NA	TGTGCCAGCAGCCCACAGGCTCCTAGCACAGATACGCAGTATTTT	CASSPQAPSTDTQYF
NA	TRBV7-9	TRBJ2-7	TRBD1	TGTGCCAGCAGCGGACCCGGACAGGTAAAGGAAGAGCAGTACTTC	CASSGPGQVKEEQYF
NA	TRBV12-5	TRBJ2-7	TRBD1	TGTGCTAGTGCACAGGGGGATGTCCACGAGCAGTACTTC	CASAQGDVHEQYF
NA	TRBV18	TRBJ1-1	TRBD1	TGTGCCAGCTCCCCCGGACAGGGGGCTGAAGCTTTCTTT	CASSPGQGAEAFF
NA	TRBV7-3	TRBJ2-2	NA	TGTGCCAGCAGCTTAATTAGTAGTGTTGGCACCGGGGAGCTGTTTTTT	CASSLISSVGTGELFF
NA	TRBV2	TRBJ1-1	TRBD1	TGTGCCAGCAGTGAACAGGGGGCGGTGAACACTGAAGCTTTCTTT	CASSEQGAVNTEAFF
NA	TRBV6-6	TRBJ1-2	NA	TGTGCCGCCTCCTCCCCCGGTGACTATGGCTACACCTTC	CAASSPGDYGYTF
NA	TRBV7-3	TRBJ2-6	NA	TGTGCCAGCAGCTTAGAAGCAGGCCCTACCTCTGGGGCCAACGTCCTGACTTTC	CASSLEAGPTSGANVLTF
NA	TRBV5-1	TRBJ2-7	NA	TGCGCCAGCAGCTTGGGACGGGTAGGAGACGAGCAGTACTTC	CASSLGRVGDEQYF
NA	TRBV5-6	TRBJ2-3	NA	TGTGCCAGCAGCTTGGGTCCCGGGACGCAGTATTTT	CASSLGPGTQYF
NA	TRBV28	TRBJ2-7	NA	TGTGCCAGCAGTTTATCAGGGTACGAGCAGTACTTC	CASSLSGYEQYF
NA	TRBV4-2	TRBJ2-2	NA	TGTGCCAGCAGCCAAGATCGGGGTTACGGGGAGCTGTTTTTT	CASSQDRGYGELFF
NA	TRBV6-1	TRBJ2-1	TRBD2	TGTGCCAGCAGTGGAGGGACTAGCGGGAGGAGAGGGACTGAGCAGTTCTTC	CASSGGTSGRRGTEQFF
NA	TRBV6-1	TRBJ2-2	TRBD2	TGTGCCAGCAGTGAAGAAATGACTAGCCCCGGGGAGCTGTTTTTT	CASSEEMTSPGELFF
few	TRBV5-6	TRBJ2-5	TRBD1	TGTGCCAGCAGAAAATACAGGGGATTGGAGACCCAGTACTTC	CASRKYRGLETQYF
NA	TRBV28	TRBJ1-5	TRBD1	TGTGCCAGCAGTTTGACAGGGGGCTTAAATCAGCCCCAGCATTTT	CASSLTGGLNQPQHF
NA	TRBV28	TRBJ2-5	TRBD2	TGTGCCAGCAGTCCCGCATTTGGGGGAGGGCGAGAGACCCAGTACTTC	CASSPAFGGGRETQYF
NA	TRBV5-1	TRBJ2-1	TRBD2	TGCGCCAGCAGGACTAGCGGGGCTAACAATGAGCAGTTCTTC	CASRTSGANNEQFF
NA	TRBV28	TRBJ2-5	TRBD1	TGTGCCAGCAGTCTACCGACAGGGAAGGGGGAGACCCAGTACTTC	CASSLPTGKGETQYF
NA	TRBV5-1	TRBJ2-2	TRBD1	TGCGCCAGCTACCCGACCAGGGGGACCGGGGAGCTGTTTTTT	CASYPTRGTGELFF
NA	TRBV13	TRBJ2-7	TRBD1	TGTGCCAGCAGCATAGGGACAGGGAACTACGAGCAGTACTTC	CASSIGTGNYEQYF
NA	TRBV18	TRBJ1-2	TRBD1	TGTGCCAGCTCACAGGGACAGGGACTCTATGGCTACACCTTC	CASSQGQGLYGYTF
NA	TRBV5-1	TRBJ2-1	TRBD2	TGCGCCAGCAGCTGGGGGCTTGCGGGGGGTCTGAGCAATGAGCAGTTCTTC	CASSWGLAGGLSNEQFF
NA	TRBV6-5	TRBJ2-2	NA	TGTGCCAGCAGCTGGGAGCGGGTAGCCGGGGAGCTGTTTTTT	CASSWERVAGELFF
NA	TRBV28	TRBJ2-1	TRBD2	TGTGCCAGCAGTTCCCGGGAGGCGGCGGGAGGCTCGATTTACAATGAGCAGTTCTTC	CASSSREAAGGSIYNEQFF
NA	TRBV10-2	TRBJ1-5	TRBD1	TGCGCCAGCAGTCCCGGGACAGGGGTCGACGGCAATCAGCCCCAGCATTTT	CASSPGTGVDGNQPQHF
NA	TRBV29-1	TRBJ2-2	NA	TGCAGCGGTACTTCTGGAGGGAACGGGGAGCTGTTTTTT	CSGTSGGNGELFF
NA	TRBV5-4	TRBJ2-1	TRBD2	TGTGCCAGCAGCTGGACTAGCAACAATGAGCAGTTCTTC	CASSWTSNNEQFF